This T cell receptor (beta chain) emerged from a study of shared T cell receptors in the human thymus. This clone was picked up a small number of times. The method was immunoSEQ multiplex PCR; TCRdb's version includes in-frame clones alone and lacks a portion of them. The data contain about 730,000 clones, approximately 83% of them singletons. These same records also appear under a second study, on human thymus T cells. That paper adds: Thymic resections from corrective heart surgery supplied the tissue.

The sample taken for sequencing was thymocytes. This TCR came from a girl under three years old with a congenital heart defect.

The CDR3 loop is CASSEGGSSYNSPLHF. CDR3 nucleotide sequence: TGTGCCAGCAGTGAGGGGGGAAGCTCCTATAATTCACCCCTCCACTTT. The chain recombines TRBV6-1 with TRBJ1-6; D might be TRBD1 (5 bases). The CDR3 contains 16 residues. CDR1 and CDR2 from the germline V gene are MNHNS and SASEGT. V lost 3 bases, J lost 0 bases, and 9 bases lay in between.